This TCR beta chain was profiled in a study of a mutant IDH1 vaccine in newly diagnosed glioma. At the level of the study: Commencement of vaccination occurred 4-6 weeks following radiotherapy alone, or concurrently with temozolomide cycles. Mean patient age was about 40 years; approximately 62% were male and 37.5% female. General study findings and limits: Immune responses induced by the vaccine were seen in 93.3% of patients, spanning multiple MHC alleles. Pseudoprogression appeared unlinked to shifts in leading peripheral T cell clonotypes.

Comment on this clone: Its antigen is undetermined.

Trimming took off 4 bases at V and 7 bases at J, with 12 bases between the two ends. Germline lookup yields CDR1 SGDLS and CDR2 YYNGEE. The CDR3 totals 12 residues. Time point: week 35, safety follow-up. Alongside topical imiquimod, each dose of vaccine comprised 300 ug of mutant IDH1 20-mer peptide. Libraries were prepared by immunoSEQ multiplex PCR; TCRdb keeps only in-frame clonotypes and omits some of them. The sample records tens of thousands of clones, approximately 81% being singletons. This receptor was identified in a woman aged 18-29 years with glioma. The sequencing used PBMCs, collected from a glioma patient whose treatment included an IDH1 peptide vaccine. The rearrangement uses TRBV9 and TRBJ2-7; D ambiguous. CDR3 sequence (DNA): TGTGCCAGCAGCCCTCTGATAGGGGAGCAGTACTTC. Translation gives CASSPLIGEQYF.